The T cell receptor beta chain under discussion was sequenced for a study of spatial heterogeneity in lung cancer. Study conclusions and caveats: The counts of expanded TCRs, ubiquitous and regional, tracked ubiquitous and regional nonsynonymous mutations, respectively. One measure, the expanded intratumoral alpha and beta TCR count, tracked tumor mutation counts.

This clonotype was seen many times. Its cognate antigen is unknown. A library prepared for alpha chains yielded this beta chain as an off-target read; its size is of little meaning. TCRdb called the 5' RACE reads again in MiXCR, with one record for every CDR3 protein. This sample has roughly 15,000 distinct CDR3 sequences, with approximately 4.5% found just once. The V and J ends lost 5 bases and 7 bases, in that order; junction bases with no gene match: 6. This CDR3 comprises 14 residues. Per the germline V gene, CDR1 is LNHDA and CDR2 is SQIVND (reference sequence). Time point in this sample: sample taken at primary tumor resection.

The V call is TRBV19, the J call TRBJ1-5; 9 nucleotides agree with TRBD1. Here the sequenced sample was lung tumor tissue, taken at surgery. The receptor was derived from a female donor with early-stage non-small cell lung cancer. The CDR3 nucleotides read TGTGCCAGTAGTGATTACAGGGGGCAACAGCCCCAGCATTTT. This sequence encodes CASSDYRGQQPQHF.